Listed below are T cell receptor beta chains from one sample, sequenced in a study of T cell changes during pregnancy in multiple sclerosis. Data came from immunoSEQ multiplex PCR; TCRdb stores just in-frame clones and leaves some out. The table shows around 99,000 clones, with 85% to 95% occurring only once. The sequencing here drew on peripheral blood, taken in the first trimester of pregnancy. Receptor source: a female donor with multiple sclerosis, enrolled in a pregnancy study. CDR3s include the opening cysteine and the closing phenylalanine or tryptophan. The order of the fields is V gene, clone size, D gene, J gene, CDR3 protein, CDR3 DNA. A D gene is named only where the DNA matches it firmly. Only part of the rows carry a size: once, few, many, or a class if the clone is expanded.

>TRBV6-5|NA|NA|TRBJ2-7
CASSSTYEQYF
TGTGCCAGCAGCTCTACCTACGAGCAGTACTTC
>TRBV5-4|NA|NA|TRBJ1-1
CASSSGVGMNTEAFF
TGTGCCAGCAGCTCGGGAGTTGGGATGAACACTGAAGCTTTCTTT
>TRBV6-5|NA|TRBD2|TRBJ2-3
CASSYTGGPTDTQYF
TGTGCCAGCAGTTACACGGGAGGGCCCACAGATACGCAGTATTTT
>TRBV7-9|NA|NA|TRBJ2-5
CASSFGTQETQYF
TGTGCCAGCAGCTTCGGGACTCAAGAGACCCAGTACTTC
>TRBV5-1|NA|TRBD1|TRBJ2-2
CASSVEGQGHGELFF
TGCGCCAGCAGCGTAGAGGGACAGGGCCACGGGGAGCTGTTTTTT
>TRBV6-1|once|NA|TRBJ2-1
CASSVEGTSYNEQFF
TGTGCCAGCAGTGTGGAGGGAACTTCCTACAATGAGCAGTTCTTC
>TRBV27|NA|TRBD2|TRBJ2-7
CASSYGLAATYEQYF
TGTGCCAGCAGCTACGGACTAGCTGCCACCTACGAGCAGTACTTC
>TRBV27|NA|TRBD2|TRBJ2-7
CASSSTGGRIYEQYF
TGTGCCAGCAGTTCAACGGGCGGGAGGATCTACGAGCAGTACTTC
>TRBV5-1|NA|TRBD2|TRBJ2-1
CASSWERGGSFNEQFF
TGCGCCAGCAGCTGGGAGCGGGGCGGGAGTTTCAATGAGCAGTTCTTC
>TRBV27|NA|TRBD2|TRBJ2-7
CASSLSGTSGTRSYEQYF
TGTGCCAGCAGTTTGTCCGGGACTAGCGGGACACGCTCCTACGAGCAGTACTTC
>TRBV7-9|NA|NA|TRBJ1-1
CASSLYQGKGDTEAFF
TGTGCCAGCAGCCTCTACCAGGGGAAAGGAGACACTGAAGCTTTCTTT
>TRBV9|NA|TRBD1|TRBJ2-7
CASRGGTGAYEQYF
TGTGCCAGCAGGGGGGGGACAGGGGCCTACGAGCAGTACTTC
>TRBV7-3|NA|TRBD1|TRBJ2-1
CASSLDRGREQFF
TGTGCCAGCAGCTTAGACAGGGGTCGTGAGCAGTTCTTC
>TRBV6-5|NA|NA|TRBJ2-7
CASSASTGARYEQYF
TGTGCCAGCAGTGCCTCGACAGGCGCACGCTACGAGCAGTACTTC
>TRBV27|NA|NA|TRBJ1-2
CASSRGSPLYGYTF
TGTGCCAGCAGTAGGGGGAGCCCCCTCTATGGCTACACCTTC
>TRBV5-1|few|NA|TRBJ2-7
CASSFPGVQYEQYF
TGCGCCAGCAGCTTTCCCGGGGTACAATACGAGCAGTACTTC
>TRBV4-3|NA|TRBD1|TRBJ2-7
CASSQDRGDRVAYEQYF
TGCGCCAGCAGCCAAGATCGGGGGGACAGGGTGGCCTACGAGCAGTACTTC
>TRBV6-5|once|TRBD2|TRBJ2-1
CASSISGRPGNEQFF
TGTGCCAGCAGTATTAGCGGGAGACCTGGGAATGAGCAGTTCTTC
>TRBV7-8|NA|NA|TRBJ1-2
CASSTGQGYTF
TGTGCCAGCAGCACCGGACAGGGCTACACCTTC
>TRBV10-3|NA|TRBD2|TRBJ2-1
CATAKGTSGRLGEQFF
TGTGCCACTGCTAAAGGGACTAGCGGGAGGTTGGGTGAGCAGTTCTTC
>TRBV21-1|NA|NA|TRBJ2-3
CASSKSGCLAGTDTQYF
TGTGCCAGCAGCAAAAGTGGCTGTCTAGCGGGGACAGATACGCAGTATTTT
>TRBV9|NA|NA|TRBJ1-1
CASSVISDSYTEAFF
TGTGCCAGCAGCGTGATAAGCGACAGCTACACTGAAGCTTTCTTT
>TRBV7-6|NA|TRBD1|TRBJ1-4
CASSLRGRNEKLFF
TGTGCCAGCAGCTTAAGGGGGCGTAATGAAAAACTGTTTTTT
>TRBV5-4|NA|TRBD2|TRBJ2-3
CASSLGREGHSDTQYF
TGTGCCAGCAGCTTGGGGCGGGAGGGCCATTCAGATACGCAGTATTTT
>TRBV2|NA|TRBD2|TRBJ2-5
CASSGRSGDQETQYF
TGTGCCAGCAGTGGGCGCAGCGGGGATCAAGAGACCCAGTACTTC
>TRBV19|NA|NA|TRBJ2-6
CASSVGANVLTF
TGTGCCAGCTCGGTTGGGGCCAACGTCCTGACTTTC
>TRBV28|NA|NA|TRBJ2-6
CASTSPRAGANVLTF
TGTGCCAGCACCTCCCCGAGAGCCGGGGCCAACGTCCTGACTTTC
>TRBV6-1|NA|NA|TRBJ1-2
CASSLPRGNGYTF
TGTGCCAGCAGTCTACCGCGGGGTAATGGCTACACCTTC
>TRBV19|NA|TRBD2|TRBJ2-1
CASSTASGSYNEQFF
TGTGCCAGTAGTACGGCTAGCGGCTCCTACAATGAGCAGTTCTTC
>TRBV5-1|NA|NA|TRBJ2-7
CASSLGASYEQYF
TGCGCCAGCAGCTTAGGGGCTTCCTACGAGCAGTACTTC
>TRBV27|NA|TRBD2|TRBJ2-7
CASSFTSAAYEQYF
TGTGCCAGCAGCTTCACTAGCGCAGCCTACGAGCAGTACTTC
>TRBV5-4|NA|NA|TRBJ2-2
CASSSKAGLNTGELFF
TGTGCCAGCAGCTCCAAAGCGGGCCTGAACACCGGGGAGCTGTTTTTT
>TRBV4-1|NA|NA|TRBJ2-2
CASSRVGGDTGELFF
TGCGCCAGCAGCCGTGTTGGAGGGGACACCGGGGAGCTGTTTTTT
>TRBV27|NA|TRBD2|TRBJ2-1
CASSLSGGWDEQFF
TGTGCCAGCAGTTTATCGGGGGGGTGGGATGAGCAGTTCTTC
>TRBV11-1|NA|TRBD1|TRBJ2-7
CASSLNRQGPYEQYF
TGTGCCAGCAGCTTGAATAGACAGGGACCATACGAGCAGTACTTC
>TRBV9|NA|TRBD2|TRBJ2-3
CASSVLQAGGPADTQYF
TGTGCCAGCAGCGTACTCCAAGCGGGAGGGCCCGCAGATACGCAGTATTTT
>TRBV19|NA|TRBD1|TRBJ1-1
CASETGRTTEAFF
TGTGCCAGCGAGACAGGGAGGACCACTGAAGCTTTCTTT
>TRBV4-1|NA|TRBD2|TRBJ2-5
CASSLLGLAQETQYF
TGCGCCAGCAGCCTTCTCGGACTAGCTCAAGAGACCCAGTACTTC
>TRBV7-9|NA|TRBD1|TRBJ1-2
CASSPDRGSAYTF
TGTGCCAGCAGCCCGGACAGGGGTAGTGCCTACACCTTC
>TRBV11-1|NA|TRBD1|TRBJ2-2
CASSSLQGALVTGELFF
TGTGCCAGCAGCTCCCTCCAGGGGGCGCTTGTCACCGGGGAGCTGTTTTTT
>TRBV4-1|NA|TRBD2|TRBJ2-7
CASSLAGGPSYEQYF
TGCGCCAGCAGCCTAGCGGGAGGCCCCTCCTACGAGCAGTACTTC
>TRBV4-1|NA|NA|TRBJ2-1
CASSHQNGVEQFF
TGCGCCAGCAGTCATCAAAACGGGGTTGAGCAGTTCTTC
>TRBV29-1|once|TRBD2|TRBJ2-1
CSVLAGGPHNEQFF
TGCAGCGTACTAGCGGGAGGGCCGCATAATGAGCAGTTCTTC